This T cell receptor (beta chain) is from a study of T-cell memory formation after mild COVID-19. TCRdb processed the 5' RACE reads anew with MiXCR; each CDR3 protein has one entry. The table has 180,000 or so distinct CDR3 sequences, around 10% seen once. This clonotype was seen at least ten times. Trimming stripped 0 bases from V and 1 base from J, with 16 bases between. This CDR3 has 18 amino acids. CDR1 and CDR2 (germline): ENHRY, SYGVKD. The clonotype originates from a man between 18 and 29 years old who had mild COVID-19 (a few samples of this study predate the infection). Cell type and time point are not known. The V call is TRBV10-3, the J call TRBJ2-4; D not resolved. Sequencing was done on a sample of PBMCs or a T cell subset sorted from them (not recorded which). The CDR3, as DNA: TGTGCCATCAGTGAGTCACAAGGGCTCGCGAGTGCCAAAAACATTCAGTACTTC. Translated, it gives CAISESQGLASAKNIQYF.